This is a list of T cell receptor beta chains from one sample in a study of CD4 T cells in relation to SARS-CoV-2 and coronaviruses. No antigens are known for them. The assay was immunoSEQ multiplex PCR, and TCRdb's table has in-frame clones only and misses some. Of around 30,000 clones in the sample, more than 75% were seen once. The sequenced material came from memory CD4+ T cells from PBMCs, cultured in vitro. All receptors derive from an adult with COVID-19. Both conserved end residues are part of each CDR3. A D gene is named only where the DNA matches it firmly. The listing skips clone size in some rows; elsewhere it reads once, few, many or a size class.

NA	TRBD2	TRBJ2-3	TRBV9	CASSTASGHVTSTDTQYF	TGTGCCAGCAGCACCGCTAGCGGGCATGTTACGAGCACAGATACGCAGTATTTT
NA	TRBD1	TRBJ1-3	TRBV5-5	CASSRTGDSGNTIYF	TGTGCCAGCAGCCGGACAGGGGACTCTGGAAACACCATATATTTT
NA	NA	TRBJ2-3	TRBV10-3	CAISTDPTQTDTQYF	TGTGCCATCAGTACGGACCCGACGCAGACAGATACGCAGTATTTT
NA	TRBD1	TRBJ2-7	TRBV19	CASSLSRGPYEQYF	TGTGCCAGTAGTTTATCAAGGGGGCCATACGAGCAGTACTTC
few	TRBD1	TRBJ2-7	TRBV6-5	CASSYRGQGAAYEQYF	TGTGCCAGCAGTTACCGCGGACAGGGGGCCGCCTACGAGCAGTACTTC
NA	TRBD1	TRBJ1-3	TRBV18	CASSPRDRGHNTIYF	TGTGCCAGCTCACCCCGGGACAGGGGGCACAACACCATATATTTT
NA	NA	TRBJ2-7	TRBV27	CASSLYPGDYEQYF	TGTGCCAGCAGTTTATACCCAGGGGACTACGAGCAGTACTTC
NA	TRBD1	TRBJ2-5	TRBV28	CASFQRGPRVTQYF	TGTGCCAGCTTCCAGAGGGGGCCGCGGGTAACCCAGTACTTC
NA	NA	TRBJ2-1	TRBV19	CASSKSGALYNEQFF	TGTGCCAGTAGTAAAAGTGGAGCTCTCTACAATGAGCAGTTCTTC
few	NA	TRBJ2-1	TRBV4-3	CASSQEGAPPYNEQFF	TGCGCCAGCAGCCAAGAAGGGGCGCCCCCCTACAATGAGCAGTTCTTC
NA	TRBD1	TRBJ1-5	TRBV30	CAWSPGTGSNQPQHF	TGTGCCTGGAGCCCTGGGACAGGGAGCAATCAGCCCCAGCATTTT
NA	NA	TRBJ2-5	TRBV12-3/TRBV12-4	CASRPGIEETQYF	TGTGCCAGCCGTCCTGGAATCGAAGAGACCCAGTACTTC
NA	TRBD1	TRBJ2-7	TRBV30	CAWNGRDRADYEQYF	TGTGCCTGGAATGGCCGGGACAGGGCTGACTACGAGCAGTACTTC
NA	NA	TRBJ1-5	TRBV7-2	CASSLQSWGSNQPQHF	TGTGCCAGCAGCCTTCAGAGTTGGGGCTCCAATCAGCCCCAGCATTTT
NA	NA	TRBJ1-6	TRBV10-3	CAISERSSYNSPLHF	TGTGCCATCAGTGAGAGGAGCTCCTATAATTCACCCCTCCACTTT
NA	TRBD2	TRBJ2-7	TRBV7-2	CASSPRTSGSSYEQYF	TGTGCCAGCAGCCCTCGGACTAGCGGAAGCTCCTACGAGCAGTACTTC
NA	TRBD2	TRBJ2-2	TRBV14	CASSQLGLAGFGELFF	TGTGCCAGCAGCCAACTGGGACTAGCGGGCTTTGGGGAGCTGTTTTTT
NA	NA	TRBJ2-7	TRBV5-1	CASSLVIGSYEQYF	TGCGCCAGCAGCTTGGTTATAGGGAGCTACGAGCAGTACTTC
NA	NA	TRBJ1-5	TRBV19	CASRPQGNQPQHF	TGTGCCAGTAGACCGCAGGGTAATCAGCCCCAGCATTTT
NA	TRBD2	TRBJ2-7	TRBV5-1	CASSRTSGGVVSYEQYF	TGCGCCAGCAGCCGGACTAGCGGAGGCGTCGTCTCCTACGAGCAGTACTTC
NA	NA	TRBJ2-6	TRBV6-2/TRBV6-3	CASSSTGTGANVLTF	TGTGCCAGCAGTTCTACAGGGACTGGGGCCAACGTCCTGACTTTC
few	NA	TRBJ2-1	TRBV9	CASSVGERLLYNEQFF	TGTGCCAGCAGCGTAGGGGAGCGGCTTCTCTACAATGAGCAGTTCTTC
NA	NA	TRBJ2-3	TRBV27	CASTEGGFTDTQYF	TGTGCCAGCACCGAAGGGGGGTTCACAGATACGCAGTATTTT
few	NA	TRBJ1-5	TRBV28	CASNPDGAHGPQHF	TGTGCCAGCAATCCCGACGGTGCCCATGGGCCCCAGCATTTT
NA	TRBD1	TRBJ2-3	TRBV28	CASSPGTGDTDTQYF	TGTGCCAGCAGCCCCGGGACAGGGGACACAGATACGCAGTATTTT
NA	NA	TRBJ2-3	TRBV14	CASSQVSDTQYF	TGTGCCAGCAGCCAAGTTTCAGATACGCAGTATTTT
NA	TRBD2	TRBJ2-7	TRBV5-1	CASSFGLAGSSYEQYF	TGCGCCAGCAGCTTCGGACTAGCGGGTAGCTCCTACGAGCAGTACTTC
NA	TRBD2	TRBJ2-5	TRBV15	CATSRLAGGQETQYF	TGTGCCACCAGCAGACTAGCGGGAGGCCAAGAGACCCAGTACTTC
NA	TRBD2	TRBJ2-7	TRBV28	CASSLSLAGSYEQYF	TGTGCCAGCAGTTTATCGCTAGCGGGTTCCTACGAGCAGTACTTC
NA	NA	TRBJ1-2	TRBV7-9	CASSLVGHNYGYTF	TGTGCCAGCAGCTTAGTTGGCCACAACTATGGCTACACCTTC
NA	NA	TRBJ2-3	TRBV19	CASGGLGDTQYF	TGTGCCAGTGGAGGCCTGGGGGATACGCAGTATTTT
NA	TRBD1	TRBJ2-1	TRBV4-3	CASSQVGTGADEQFF	TGCGCCAGCAGCCAAGTCGGGACAGGGGCGGATGAGCAGTTCTTC
NA	NA	TRBJ1-2	TRBV29-1	CSVEIDYGYTF	TGCAGCGTTGAAATAGACTATGGCTACACCTTC
NA	NA	TRBJ2-5	TRBV6-4	CASSVSSGETQYF	TGTGCCAGCAGTGTTAGTTCTGGAGAGACCCAGTACTTC
NA	TRBD2	TRBJ2-7	TRBV7-9	CASSPPGLVSEQYF	TGTGCCAGCAGCCCGCCGGGACTAGTAAGCGAGCAGTACTTC